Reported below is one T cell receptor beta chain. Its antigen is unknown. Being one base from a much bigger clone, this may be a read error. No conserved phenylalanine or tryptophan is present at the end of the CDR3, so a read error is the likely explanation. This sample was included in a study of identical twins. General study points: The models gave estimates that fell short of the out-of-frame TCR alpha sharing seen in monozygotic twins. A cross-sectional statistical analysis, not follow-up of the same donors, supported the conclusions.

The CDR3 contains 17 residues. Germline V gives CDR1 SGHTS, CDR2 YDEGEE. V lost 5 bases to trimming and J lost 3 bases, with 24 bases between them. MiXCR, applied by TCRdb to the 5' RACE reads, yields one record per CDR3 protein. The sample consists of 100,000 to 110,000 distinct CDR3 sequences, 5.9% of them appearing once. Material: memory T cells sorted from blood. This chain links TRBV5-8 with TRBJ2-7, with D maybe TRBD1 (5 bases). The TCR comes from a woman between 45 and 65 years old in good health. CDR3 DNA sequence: TGTGCCAGCAGTTCCCCACAGGACCCCACCTCCTACTACGAGCAGTACTCC. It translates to CASSSPQDPTSYYEQYS.